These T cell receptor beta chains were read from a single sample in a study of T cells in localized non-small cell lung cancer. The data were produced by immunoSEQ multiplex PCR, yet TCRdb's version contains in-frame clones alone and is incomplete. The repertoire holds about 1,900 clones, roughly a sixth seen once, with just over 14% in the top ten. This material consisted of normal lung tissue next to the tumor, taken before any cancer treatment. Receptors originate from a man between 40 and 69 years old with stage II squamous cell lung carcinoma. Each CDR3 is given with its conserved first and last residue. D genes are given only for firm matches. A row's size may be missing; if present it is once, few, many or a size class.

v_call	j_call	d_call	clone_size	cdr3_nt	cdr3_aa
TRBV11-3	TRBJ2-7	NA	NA	TGTGCCAGCAGCTTACTGCAGGGGCAGACCTACGAGCAGTACTTC	CASSLLQGQTYEQYF
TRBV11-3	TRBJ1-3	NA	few	TGTGCCAGCAGTCGTCAGGACAGCTCTGGAAACACCATATATTTT	CASSRQDSSGNTIYF
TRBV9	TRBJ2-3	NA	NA	TGTTACCATAGGCGGGAAGGCACAGATACGCAGTATTTT	CYHRREGTDTQYF
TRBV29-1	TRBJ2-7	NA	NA	TGCAGCGCCAGTAGCGGCCCCCTCGAGCAGTACTTC	CSASSGPLEQYF
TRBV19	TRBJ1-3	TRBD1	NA	TGTGCCTCTTCATGGCCAGGGGGCACTGGAAACACCATATATTTT	CASSWPGGTGNTIYF
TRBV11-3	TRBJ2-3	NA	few	TGTGCCAGCAGCCCAGGACTAATCACAGATACGCAGTATTTT	CASSPGLITDTQYF
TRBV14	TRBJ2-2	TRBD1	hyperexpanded	TGTGCCAGCAGCCAAGGACAGGGGGCGCAGACCGGGGAGCTGTTTTTT	CASSQGQGAQTGELFF
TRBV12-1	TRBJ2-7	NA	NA	TGTGCCAGCAGCTTCCTCACCGGGACCGCCTTGGCCTACGAGCAGTACTTC	CASSFLTGTALAYEQYF
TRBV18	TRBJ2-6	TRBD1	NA	TGTGCCAGCTCACCTGACAGGGCTGGGGCCAACGTCCTGACTTTC	CASSPDRAGANVLTF
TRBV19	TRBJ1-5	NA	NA	TGTGCCACCCGACCAAACAGCCTCAATCAGCCCCAGCATTTT	CATRPNSLNQPQHF
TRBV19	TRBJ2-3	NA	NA	TGTGCCAGTAGTTCTCGGGGGGCTTCCACAGATACGCAGTATTTT	CASSSRGASTDTQYF
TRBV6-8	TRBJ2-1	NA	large	TGTGCCAGCAGTTCCCACACTAGTGCCAATGAGCAGTTCTTC	CASSSHTSANEQFF
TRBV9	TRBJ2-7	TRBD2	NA	TGTGCCAGCAGCTCAGGGACTAACTACGAGCAGTACTTC	CASSSGTNYEQYF
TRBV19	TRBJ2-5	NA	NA	TGTGCCAGTAGTAGCAGACAAGAGACCCAGTACTTC	CASSSRQETQYF
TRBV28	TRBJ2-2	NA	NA	TGTGCCAGCAGTGATAACACCGGGGAGCTGTTTTTT	CASSDNTGELFF
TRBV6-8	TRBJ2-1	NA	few	TGTGCCAGCAGTTCTGGACTGGAGGGGCTTAATGAGCAGTTCTTC	CASSSGLEGLNEQFF
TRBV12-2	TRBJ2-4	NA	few	TGTGCCACCCTTGACACCGGGACAGAAAACATTCAGTACTTC	CATLDTGTENIQYF
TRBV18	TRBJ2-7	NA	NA	TGTGCCAGCTCACCTGTTCCTTTAGACGAGCAGTACTTC	CASSPVPLDEQYF
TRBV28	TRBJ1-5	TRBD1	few	TGTGCCAGCAGGGAGGGGGCTGGGCAGCCCCAGCATTTT	CASREGAGQPQHF
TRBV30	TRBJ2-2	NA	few	TGTGCCTGGAGCGCTATTACGGGGACCGGGGAGCTGTTTTTT	CAWSAITGTGELFF
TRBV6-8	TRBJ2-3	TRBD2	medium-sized	TGTGCCAGCAGCCGCCGGCCTAGCGGGGGTGGCGTTCAAGATACGCAGTATTTT	CASSRRPSGGGVQDTQYF
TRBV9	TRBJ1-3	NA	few	TGTGCCAGCAGCGTAGTGCCTGCGGCGTCCTCGAACACCATATATTTT	CASSVVPAASSNTIYF
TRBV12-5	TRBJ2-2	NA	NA	TGTGCCAGCATCGGGCAGTGGAACACCGGGGAGCTGTTTTTT	CASIGQWNTGELFF
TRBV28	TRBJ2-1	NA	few	TGTGCCAGCAGCACTCCTGGGGGACGAGTATGGGAGCAGTTCTTC	CASSTPGGRVWEQFF
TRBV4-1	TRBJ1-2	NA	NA	TGCGCCAGCAGCCAAGCAGGGGCCAACTATGGCTACACCTTC	CASSQAGANYGYTF
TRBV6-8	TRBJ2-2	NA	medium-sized	TGTGCCAGCAGTTATAATGTCGGGGAGCTGTTTTTT	CASSYNVGELFF
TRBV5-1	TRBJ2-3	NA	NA	TGCGCCAGCAGCTTGGCCCAACGGGGGTTCACAGATACGCAGTATTTT	CASSLAQRGFTDTQYF
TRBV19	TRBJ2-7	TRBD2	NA	TGTGCCAGCACTAGCGGGAGTACTGGAATCCACGAGCAGTACTTC	CASTSGSTGIHEQYF
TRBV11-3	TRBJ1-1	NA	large	TGTGCCAGCAGCTTAGGGGAGGTGGCCACTGAAGCTTTCTTT	CASSLGEVATEAFF
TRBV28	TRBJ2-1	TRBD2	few	TGTGCCAGCGGGGGGAGGGGCGCCTACAATGAGCAGTTCTTC	CASGGRGAYNEQFF
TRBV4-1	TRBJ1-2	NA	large	TGCGCCAGCAGCCAAGATCTGACAATCACCCATGGCTACACCTTC	CASSQDLTITHGYTF
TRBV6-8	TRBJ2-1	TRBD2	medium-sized	TGTGCCAGCATACGCCTAGCGGGAGGAAGAAATGAGCAGTTCTTC	CASIRLAGGRNEQFF
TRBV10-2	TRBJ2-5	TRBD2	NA	TGCGCCAGCAGCAACACGGGACTAGCGTTAGAGACCCAGTACTTC	CASSNTGLALETQYF
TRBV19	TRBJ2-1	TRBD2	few	TGTGCCAGTAGTATTGAGTTTGGCGGGAGGGAGAGCTCCTACAATGAGCAGTTCTTC	CASSIEFGGRESSYNEQFF
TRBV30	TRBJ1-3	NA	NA	TGTGCCTGGAGACCCCAAGGGGGGTCGAGGAGCACCATATATTTT	CAWRPQGGSRSTIYF
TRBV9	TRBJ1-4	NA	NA	TGTGCCAGCAGCCCACGGGGGGACGTTAGTTCAACTAATGAAAAACTGTTTTTT	CASSPRGDVSSTNEKLFF
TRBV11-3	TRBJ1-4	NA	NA	TGTGCCAGCAGCACGAGGGGGGCGGGAACTAATGAAAAACTGTTTTTT	CASSTRGAGTNEKLFF